Shown below are 18 T cell receptor beta chains from a single sample sequenced in a study of low-dose radiotherapy and immunotherapy resistance in tumors. A constant-region primer paired with the V-primer adapter amplified TCRs over about 19 PCR cycles. TCRdb used MiXCR to reprocess the reads, holding one entry per CDR3 protein. Of some 53,000 distinct CDR3 sequences listed, roughly 33% are singletons. Time point indicated: after trial treatment. Regarding treatment: LDRT plus nivolumab, ipilimumab, low-dose cyclophosphamide and aspirin (RACIN trial). Sequencing used PBMCs, obtained after low-dose radiotherapy plus immunotherapy. These receptor sequences come from a male donor with rectosigmoid adenocarcinoma.

At least ten counts were recorded for this clonotype. The V and J genes are TRBV6-2 or TRBV6-3 and TRBJ2-2; 10 positions agree with TRBD1. J lost 4 bases, V lost 6 bases, and 5 bases had no gene match. CDR1 MNHEY and CDR2 SVGEGT come from the germline V gene. CDR3 length: 15 residues. The CDR3 DNA reads TGTGCCAGCAGGACGACAGGGGGCAGCACCGGGGAGCTGTTTTTT. It specifies CASRTTGGSTGELFF.

The gene calls are TRBV28 and TRBJ2-5, with D perhaps matching TRBD1 (6 bases). This CDR3 contains 14 residues. Trimming shortened V by 5 bases and J by 7 bases, and 17 bases separated the two germline ends. The germline V gene has CDR1 MDHEN and CDR2 SYDVKM. CDR3 coding DNA: TGTGCCAGCAGTGCCCCCTCAAAAGGGGGGACCCAGTACTTC. Translating it yields CASSAPSKGGTQYF.

This clonotype has ten or more counts. The rearrangement joins TRBV7-9 to TRBJ2-5; D is unclear. The CDR3 length is 13 residues. The V and J ends lost 0 bases and 5 bases respectively, with 7 bases between them. The germline gives CDR1 SEHNR, CDR2 FQNEAQ (reference sequence). CDR3 coding DNA: TGTGCCAGCAGCTTAGCGGGTACGGAGACCCAGTACTTC. Its protein product is CASSLAGTETQYF.

This clonotype was detected many times. The CDR3 sequence is CASSRTQLPAGDTQYF. CDR3 DNA: TGTGCCAGCAGCCGAACCCAGCTTCCGGCGGGAGATACGCAGTATTTT. This sequence joins TRBV7-9 and TRBJ2-3; TRBD2 is a possible D gene (5 bases). CDR1 and CDR2 from the germline V gene are SEHNR and FQNEAQ (reference sequence). V shed 5 bases and J shed 5 bases, with 20 bases lying between them. CDR3 length equals 16 residues.

For this clonotype: With only one base between it and a far larger clone, this is likely a read error. This chain uses TRBV6-5 with TRBJ1-4, with a weak D call TRBD1 (5 bases). This CDR3 is 15 amino acids long. From germline, CDR1 is MNHEY and CDR2 SVGAGI. The CDR3 protein is CASSEARGINERLFF. CDR3 nucleotides: TGTGCCAGCAGTGAAGCCCGGGGGATAAATGAAAGACTGTTTTTT.

This clonotype was counted many times. This chain joins TRBV12-3 or TRBV12-4 and TRBJ2-7; D is ambiguous. CDR3 size: 13 residues. The V gene lost 1 base and the J gene lost 0 bases, with 4 bases spanning the gap. CDR3 in DNA: TGTGCCAGCAGTTTAGGGCTCTCCTACGAGCAGTACTTC. It yields the protein CASSLGLSYEQYF.

This clonotype was counted at least ten times. The J gene is TRBJ2-7, the V gene TRBV6-2 or TRBV6-3; 11 bases line up with TRBD2. The J segment lost 6 bases and the V segment lost 3 bases, leaving 10 bases of the junction unmatched. Germline V gene sequence: CDR1 MNHEY, CDR2 SVGEGT. CDR3 length: 16 amino acids. The CDR3 loop reads CASSYTLAGGRPEQYF. The CDR3 DNA sequence: TGTGCCAGCAGTTATACCTTAGCGGGGGGGCGTCCCGAGCAGTACTTC.

In this sample, this clonotype turned up many times. This chain connects TRBV12-3 or TRBV12-4 to TRBJ2-7; maybe TRBD1 (5 bases). CDR3 length: 11 amino acids. V lost 5 bases, J lost 6 bases, and 8 bases lay in between. DNA of the CDR3: TGTGCCAGCAGTCACAGGAGCGAGCAGTACTTC. It specifies CASSHRSEQYF.

Notes on this clonotype: A far bigger clonotype differs at one base, so this is likely a read error. The rearrangement joins TRBV6-2 or TRBV6-3 to TRBJ2-1; 7 nucleotides agree with TRBD2. Losses at the gene ends were 11 bases for V and 10 bases for J; bases not matched to a gene: 11. CDR3 length: 12 residues. CDR1 and CDR2 from the germline V gene are MNHEY and SVGEGT. CDR3 loop: CASGGSGDEQFF. In DNA form, the CDR3 reads TGTGCCTCCGGCGGGAGTGGAGACGAGCAGTTCTTC.

At least ten counts were recorded for this clonotype. CDR3 protein: CASTPGHRPQNIQYF. CDR3 in DNA: TGTGCCAGCACGCCGGGACATCGGCCCCAAAACATTCAGTACTTC. The V gene is TRBV6-2 or TRBV6-3, the J gene TRBJ2-4; a possible D gene is TRBD1 (6 bases). Looked up from germline, CDR1 is MNHEY and CDR2 is SVGEGT. The CDR3 covers 15 residues. Trimming stripped 7 bases from V and 5 bases from J, with 18 bases between.

This clonotype was observed at least ten times. The chain has TRBV2 and TRBJ1-5; 7 nucleotides agree with TRBD1. The germline gives CDR1 SNHLY, CDR2 FYNNEI. The trim removed 7 bases at V and 3 bases at J, leaving 3 bases unmatched. CDR3 length: 13 amino acids. The CDR3 protein is CASTGQPNQPQHF. In DNA form, the CDR3 reads TGTGCCAGCACGGGACAGCCCAATCAGCCCCAGCATTTT. Full variable domain (rest looked up from reference TRBV2 and TRBJ1-5): EPEVTQTPSHQVTQMGQEVILRCVPISNHLYFYWYRQILGQKVEFLVSFYNNEISEKSEIFDDQFSVERPDGSNFTLKIRSTKLEDSAMYFCASTGQPNQPQHFGDGTRLSIL.

In the case of this clonotype: One base separates it from a far larger clone, so it is likely a read error. Without the conserved terminal phenylalanine or tryptophan, this CDR3 likely stems from a read error. The chain recombines TRBV5-8 with TRBJ2-5; D ambiguous. The CDR3 loop spans 14 amino acids. The V gene's germline CDR1 is SGHTS and CDR2 YDEGEE. The V gene lost 2 bases and the J gene lost 3 bases, with 11 bases spanning the gap. CDR3 in DNA: TGTGCCAGCAGCTTAGCGCACTGGGAAGAGACCCAGTACTTA. As protein: CASSLAHWEETQYL.

This clonotype was recorded many times. This chain uses TRBV28 with TRBJ1-1; D gene uncertain. In germline, CDR1 is MDHEN, CDR2 SYDVKM. There are 13 residues in the CDR3. V was cut by 8 bases and J by 1 base, with 11 bases left in between. The CDR3 reads CASCRRKNTEAFF. The CDR3 nucleotides read TGTGCCAGCTGCAGACGGAAGAACACTGAAGCTTTCTTT.

J is TRBJ1-6 and V is TRBV28, with no clear D. The CDR3 is 16 residues long. Germline V lookup: CDR1 MDHEN, CDR2 SYDVKM. Trimming shortened V by 7 bases and J by 4 bases, and 17 bases separated the two germline ends. In DNA form, the CDR3 reads TGTGCCAGCACACCGCGGTCTTTCGCATATAATTCACCCCTCCACTTT. It yields the protein CASTPRSFAYNSPLHF.

This clonotype was seen many times. The rearrangement uses TRBV18 and TRBJ1-1; no firm D call. Per germline, CDR1 KGHSH and CDR2 LQKENI. There are 15 residues in the CDR3. The V end lost 3 bases, the J end lost 0 bases, and 11 bases lay between the germline ends. Here the CDR3 DNA reads TGTGCCAGCTCACCTCTTCCCACGATGAACACTGAAGCTTTCTTT. The encoded protein is CASSPLPTMNTEAFF.

This clonotype was detected many times. The chain couples TRBV11-2 to TRBJ2-3; maybe TRBD2 (7 bases). The CDR3 is 16 residues long. Germline CDR1 and CDR2: SGHAT and FQNNGV. The V gene lost 4 bases and the J gene lost 2 bases, with 16 bases spanning the gap. This chain's CDR3 is CASSSTWGGPTDTQYF. CDR3 bases: TGTGCCAGCAGCTCGACTTGGGGGGGCCCCACAGATACGCAGTATTTT.

This clonotype came up many times. The V and J genes are TRBV28 and TRBJ2-2; D might be TRBD1 (6 bases). Trimming removed 7 bases from V and 4 bases from J, with 22 bases in between. This CDR3 is 17 amino acids long. In germline, CDR1 is MDHEN, CDR2 SYDVKM. CDR3 coding DNA: TGTGCCAGCAAACCCTTAGTGTGGGGGACACCCACCGGGGAGCTGTTTTTT. Translating gives CASKPLVWGTPTGELFF.

The chain joins TRBV5-1 to TRBJ2-1; no clear D gene. Germline loops: CDR1 SGHRS, CDR2 YFSETQ. The CDR3 has 14 residues. Trimming left V 0 bases short and J 5 bases short, with 9 bases between. The CDR3 loop is CASSLATGHNEQFF. In nucleotides, the CDR3 is TGCGCCAGCAGCTTGGCTACGGGCCACAATGAGCAGTTCTTC.